Shown below are 14 T cell receptor beta chains from a single sample sequenced in a study of shared clonotypes between healthy human individuals. Naivety among CD8 cells was defined by CD45RO negativity and positive CCR7 selection, thereby excluding terminally differentiated effector memory CD45RA+ cells. Assay: immunoSEQ multiplex PCR; the TCRdb copy retains only in-frame clones and omits some. The profile shows some 740,000 clones, around 92% of them singletons. The sequenced material came from naive CD8+ T cells sorted from blood. The receptors shown here come from a man aged 25 to 45 in good health.

The CDR3, as DNA: TGTGCCAGCAGTTATGGACTAGCGGGTCGAGATACGCAGTATTTT. This codes for CASSYGLAGRDTQYF. The chain uses TRBV5-5 and TRBJ2-3, with TRBD2 matching 11 bases. The CDR3 extends over 15 amino acids. Trimming cost V 5 bases and J 5 bases; bases outside gene matches: 7. Germline V gene data show CDR1 as SGHKS and CDR2 as YYEKEE (reference sequence). Combining the CDR3 with reference TRBV5-5 and TRBJ2-3 gives the whole variable domain DAGVTQSPTHLIKTRGQQVTLRCSPISGHKSVSWYQQVLGQGPQFIFQYYEKEERGRGNFPDRFSARQFPNYSSELNVNALLLGDSALYLCASSYGLAGRDTQYFGPGTRLTVL.

This chain connects TRBV2 to TRBJ2-3; D gene ambiguous. The CDR3 sequence is 16 residues long. CDR1 SNHLY and CDR2 FYNNEI come from the germline V gene. V was trimmed by 3 bases and J by 2 bases, leaving 15 bases between them. CDR3 nucleotide sequence: TGTGCCAGCAGTGACCCCCCGCAGCTATCCACAGATACGCAGTATTTT. Residues: CASSDPPQLSTDTQYF.

The chain is built from TRBV9 and TRBJ2-2; 10 nucleotides align to TRBD1. Per the germline V gene, CDR1 is SGDLS and CDR2 is YYNGEE. The V and J ends lost 4 bases and 5 bases, in that order; junction bases with no gene match: 8. This CDR3 comprises 16 residues. CDR3 residues: CASSPRTGGRTGELFF. The CDR3 bases are TGTGCCAGCAGCCCACGGACAGGGGGTAGGACCGGGGAGCTGTTTTTT.

The CDR3, as DNA: TGCGCCAGCAGCACCCACCCGGGACAGCCGACCGGGGAGCTGTTTTTT. Translation gives CASSTHPGQPTGELFF. This chain joins TRBV5-1 and TRBJ2-2; 7 bases line up with TRBD1. CDR3 size: 16 residues. The V and J ends lost 4 bases and 5 bases, in that order; junction bases with no gene match: 11. Germline V lookup: CDR1 SGHRS, CDR2 YFSETQ.

V is TRBV10-3 and J is TRBJ1-2, with 7 positions matching TRBD1. Germline V CDR1 and CDR2: ENHRY, SYGVKD. The CDR3 sequence is 14 residues long. Losses at the gene ends were 6 bases for V and 6 bases for J; bases not matched to a gene: 10. CDR3 in DNA: TGTGCCATCAGACCCCCCGACAGGGTGGATGGCTACACCTTC. Its translation: CAIRPPDRVDGYTF.

Regarding this clone: This sample includes further DNA sequences coding for the same CDR3. The chain links TRBV5-1 to TRBJ2-1; 7 nucleotides line up with TRBD1. The germline V gene encodes CDR1 SGHRS and CDR2 YFSETQ. V lost 5 bases to trimming and J lost 9 bases; unmatched junction nucleotides: 8. The CDR3 totals 13 residues. CDR3 sequence (DNA): TGCGCCAGCAGTTGGGGACAGTCGCGTGAGCAGTTCTTC. The encoded protein is CASSWGQSREQFF.

This clone was observed a handful of times. The rearrangement uses TRBV27 and TRBJ1-2, with 7 bases lining up with TRBD1. This CDR3 contains 13 residues. The germline gives CDR1 MNHEY, CDR2 SMNVEV (reference sequence). Unmatched junction bases numbered 3, after V lost 4 bases and J lost 4 bases. CDR3 loop: CASSSGTVYGYTF. DNA of the CDR3: TGTGCCAGCAGTTCGGGGACAGTCTATGGCTACACCTTC.

As regards this clone: This same CDR3 is encoded by further DNA sequences in the sample. The V gene is TRBV19, the J gene TRBJ2-7; D might be TRBD1 or TRBD2, each matching 5 bases. This CDR3 has 14 residues. Germline assignment: CDR1 LNHDA and CDR2 SQIVND (reference sequence). The V gene lost 1 base and the J gene lost 1 base, with 8 bases spanning the gap. CDR3 DNA: TGTGCCAGTAGTATAGGGGACCGGTCCTACGAGCAGTACTTC. Amino acids: CASSIGDRSYEQYF.

The chain links TRBV5-1 to TRBJ2-1, with no clear D. This CDR3 is 14 amino acids long. Germline V gives CDR1 SGHRS, CDR2 YFSETQ. Trimming took off 4 bases at V and 4 bases at J, with 12 bases between the two ends. The CDR3 loop is CASSLEWGYNEQFF. For the CDR3, the DNA is TGCGCCAGCAGCCTCGAGTGGGGATACAATGAGCAGTTCTTC.

The CDR3 DNA sequence: TGTGCCAGCACTACACTAGCGGGAGGCACAGATACGCAGTATTTT. Its protein product is CASTTLAGGTDTQYF. The rearrangement uses TRBV6-5 and TRBJ2-3; 11 positions agree with TRBD2. The CDR3 covers 15 residues. Trimming removed 7 bases from V and 1 base from J; junction bases left unmatched: 4. Looked up from germline, CDR1 is MNHEY and CDR2 is SVGAGI.

This chain uses TRBV5-1 with TRBJ2-7; TRBD2 matches 8 bases. CDR3 length equals 14 residues. The V and J ends lost 1 base and 5 bases, in that order; junction bases with no gene match: 5. From germline, CDR1 is SGHRS and CDR2 YFSETQ. For the CDR3, the DNA is TGCGCCAGCAGCTTGAGCGGGAGAATTGACGAGCAGTACTTC. Translation: CASSLSGRIDEQYF. Full variable domain (remainder filled in from reference TRBV5-1 and TRBJ2-7): KAGVTQTPRYLIKTRGQQVTLSCSPISGHRSVSWYQQTPGQGLQFLFEYFSETQRNKGNFPGRFSGRQFSNSRSEMNVSTLELGDSALYLCASSLSGRIDEQYFGPGTRLTVT.

CDR3 sequence: CASSWTGGELFF. The CDR3 DNA follows: TGTGCCAGCAGCTGGACGGGAGGGGAGCTGTTTTTT. This rearrangement joins TRBV7-6 to TRBJ2-2, with D perhaps TRBD2 (5 bases). The CDR3 consists of 12 residues. The V end was cut by 4 bases, the J end by 8 bases, with 8 bases between. Germline V gives CDR1 SGHVS, CDR2 FNYEAQ.

The V and J genes are TRBV4-1 and TRBJ1-5; D unclear. Trimming left V 4 bases short and J 1 base short, with 8 bases between. The CDR3 totals 14 residues. Germline V gene sequence: CDR1 MGHRA, CDR2 YSYEKL. DNA of the CDR3: TGCGCCAGCAGCCCCCTCGCGAGCAATCAGCCCCAGCATTTT. Encoded protein: CASSPLASNQPQHF.

The chain has TRBV7-9 and TRBJ2-1; 16 positions match TRBD2. Germline-derived CDR1 and CDR2 are SEHNR and FQNEAQ (reference sequence). V was clipped by 6 bases and J by 14 bases; unmatched bases: 13. The CDR3 length is 16 residues. CDR3 in amino acids: CASRTQGLAGGLIEFF. DNA of the CDR3: TGTGCCAGCAGAACACAGGGACTAGCGGGAGGGTTAATCGAGTTCTTC.